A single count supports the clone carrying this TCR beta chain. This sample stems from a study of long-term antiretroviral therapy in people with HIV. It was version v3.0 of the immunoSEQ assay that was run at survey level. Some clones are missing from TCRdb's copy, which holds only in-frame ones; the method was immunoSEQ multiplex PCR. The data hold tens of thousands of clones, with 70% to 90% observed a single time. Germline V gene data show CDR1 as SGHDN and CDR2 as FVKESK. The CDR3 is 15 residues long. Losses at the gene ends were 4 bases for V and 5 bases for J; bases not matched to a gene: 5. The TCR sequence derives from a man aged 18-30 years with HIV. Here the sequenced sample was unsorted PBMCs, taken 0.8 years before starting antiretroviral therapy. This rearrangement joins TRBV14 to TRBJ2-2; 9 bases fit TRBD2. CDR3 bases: TGTGCCAGCAGCCTACTAGCGGGTTTGACCGGGGAGCTGTTTTTT. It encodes CASSLLAGLTGELFF.